The rows below give T cell receptor beta chains drawn from one sample of a study of cytomegalovirus exposure and HLA in healthy donors. The repertoire was sequenced with immunoSEQ multiplex PCR; TCRdb's copy has only in-frame clones and lacks some. The sample yields about 220,000 clones, 87% seen once. Sequenced input: PBMCs. Receptors were obtained from a man in his late teens or twenties in good health and CMV-seronegative. CDR3s include the opening cysteine and the closing phenylalanine or tryptophan. Fields, in order: V gene, CDR3 length, J gene, clone size, D gene, CDR3 DNA, CDR3 protein. The D gene is left open where the match is weak. Where a row states a size, it is once, few, many or the class of an expanded clone; other rows omit it.

TRBV19	14	TRBJ2-7	-	-	TGTGCCAGTAGTATAGGGCCCCTTTCCTACGAGCAGTACTTC	CASSIGPLSYEQYF
TRBV11-2	15	TRBJ1-2	-	-	TGTGCCAGCAGCTTAGATATGGGGGGGTTAGATGGCTACACCTTC	CASSLDMGGLDGYTF
TRBV25-1	14	TRBJ1-2	-	TRBD1	TGTGCCAGCAGTGCCCCGGGACAGGGATTTGGCTACACCTTC	CASSAPGQGFGYTF
TRBV9	17	TRBJ2-7	-	TRBD1	TGTGCCAGCAGCGTAGGTCCGGGACAGGTCCAACACTACGAGCAGTACTTC	CASSVGPGQVQHYEQYF
TRBV10-1	14	TRBJ1-1	-	-	TGCGCCAGCAGCGTCTCCAGAGGGAACACTGAAGCTTTCTTT	CASSVSRGNTEAFF
TRBV4-2	17	TRBJ2-2	-	-	TGTGCCAGCAGCCAAGTTGGGTCGGGAGCGGACACCGGGGAGCTGTTTTTT	CASSQVGSGADTGELFF
TRBV28	14	TRBJ2-3	-	-	TGTGCCAGCAGGAGTGGCGGGGGCACAGATACGCAGTATTTT	CASRSGGGTDTQYF
TRBV7-3	14	TRBJ2-7	-	-	TGTGCCAGCAGCCAAGACTGGGGGGACTACGAGCAGTACTTC	CASSQDWGDYEQYF
TRBV7-8	15	TRBJ1-6	-	TRBD1	TGTGCCAGCAGCGTCCGGGACAGGGGGCTGTCACCCCTCCACTTT	CASSVRDRGLSPLHF
TRBV19	13	TRBJ1-2	once	TRBD1	TGTGCCAGTAGCTTCCGACAGGGGGCTGCCTACACCTTC	CASSFRQGAAYTF
TRBV9	15	TRBJ2-3	-	TRBD1	TGTGCCAGCAGCGTACCCCAGACAGGGGCAGATACGCAGTATTTT	CASSVPQTGADTQYF
TRBV5-5	13	TRBJ2-5	-	TRBD2	TGTGCCAGCGACCGGCGGGGGCAAGAGACCCAGTACTTC	CASDRRGQETQYF
TRBV28	11	TRBJ2-7	-	-	TGTGCCAGCAGTATCACCTACGAGCAGTACTTC	CASSITYEQYF
TRBV15	15	TRBJ2-5	-	-	TGTGCCACCAGCCGAAGGACGGGAATCCAAGAGACCCAGTACTTC	CATSRRTGIQETQYF
TRBV6-5	15	TRBJ2-7	once	-	TGTGCCAGCAGTGCACGACAGTTTTCTTCCCACGAGCAGTACTTC	CASSARQFSSHEQYF
TRBV27	16	TRBJ2-7	-	TRBD1	TGTGCCAGCAGTTTATCCTCCGGGACAGGGGTTTACGAGCAGTACTTC	CASSLSSGTGVYEQYF
TRBV29-1	16	TRBJ2-5	-	-	TGCAGCGTTGATAGCGCGGGACAGTTTCAGGGAGAGACCCAGTACTTC	CSVDSAGQFQGETQYF
TRBV4-1	16	TRBJ2-7	-	-	TGCGCCAGCAGCCACCCGGGGGGGACAGGGACCTACGAGCAGTACTTC	CASSHPGGTGTYEQYF
TRBV4-1	15	TRBJ2-1	-	-	TGCGCCAGCAGCCATTGGACTGCGGAAGGAAATGAGCAGTTCTTC	CASSHWTAEGNEQFF
TRBV7-2	17	TRBJ1-3	-	-	TGTGCCAGCAGCTTACTCGTTGGCCTTTCCTCTGGAAACACCATATATTTT	CASSLLVGLSSGNTIYF
TRBV5-6	12	TRBJ1-2	-	-	TGTGCCAGCAGCTTGAGACGGGATGGCTACACCTTC	CASSLRRDGYTF
TRBV28	11	TRBJ1-6	few	-	TGTGCCAGCAGGGGCGTTTCACCCCTCCACTTT	CASRGVSPLHF
TRBV15	14	TRBJ2-7	-	-	TGTGCCACCAGCACCCAGGGTCTGATGGGCGAGCAGTACTTC	CATSTQGLMGEQYF
TRBV28	11	TRBJ2-5	-	-	TGTGCCAGCAGTTATCGGGAGACCCAGTACTTC	CASSYRETQYF
TRBV6-1	17	TRBJ1-5	-	TRBD1	TGTGCCAGCAGTGCCACAGGGGGCGCGATTGGCAATCAGCCCCAGCATTTT	CASSATGGAIGNQPQHF
TRBV7-3	17	TRBJ2-1	-	TRBD2	TGTGCCAGCAGCGGAGGAGTTACTAGCGGGAGAAACAATGAGCAGTTCTTC	CASSGGVTSGRNNEQFF
TRBV28	14	TRBJ2-3	-	TRBD2	TGTGCCAGCAGTTTAGGACTAGCCGCAGATACGCAGTATTTT	CASSLGLAADTQYF
TRBV5-1	13	TRBJ2-7	-	-	TGCGCCAGCAGCTTGGCTCGGAGGGACGAGCAGTACTTC	CASSLARRDEQYF
TRBV6-5	15	TRBJ2-1	-	TRBD2	TGTGCCAGCAGAGCCGGGACTAGCGGGGGGAGTGAGCAGTTCTTC	CASRAGTSGGSEQFF
TRBV11-1	16	TRBJ2-7	-	-	TGTGCCAGCTCCCATACAGGGAACAACAGCCCCTACGAGCAGTACTTC	CASSHTGNNSPYEQYF
TRBV6-6	15	TRBJ2-2	-	-	TGTGCCAGCAGCCCCCGAAGCGTGGCCACCGGGGAGCTGTTTTTT	CASSPRSVATGELFF
TRBV4-1	13	TRBJ2-7	-	-	TGCGCCAGCAGCCCGGTGGTAGGGGGCGAGCAGTACTTC	CASSPVVGGEQYF